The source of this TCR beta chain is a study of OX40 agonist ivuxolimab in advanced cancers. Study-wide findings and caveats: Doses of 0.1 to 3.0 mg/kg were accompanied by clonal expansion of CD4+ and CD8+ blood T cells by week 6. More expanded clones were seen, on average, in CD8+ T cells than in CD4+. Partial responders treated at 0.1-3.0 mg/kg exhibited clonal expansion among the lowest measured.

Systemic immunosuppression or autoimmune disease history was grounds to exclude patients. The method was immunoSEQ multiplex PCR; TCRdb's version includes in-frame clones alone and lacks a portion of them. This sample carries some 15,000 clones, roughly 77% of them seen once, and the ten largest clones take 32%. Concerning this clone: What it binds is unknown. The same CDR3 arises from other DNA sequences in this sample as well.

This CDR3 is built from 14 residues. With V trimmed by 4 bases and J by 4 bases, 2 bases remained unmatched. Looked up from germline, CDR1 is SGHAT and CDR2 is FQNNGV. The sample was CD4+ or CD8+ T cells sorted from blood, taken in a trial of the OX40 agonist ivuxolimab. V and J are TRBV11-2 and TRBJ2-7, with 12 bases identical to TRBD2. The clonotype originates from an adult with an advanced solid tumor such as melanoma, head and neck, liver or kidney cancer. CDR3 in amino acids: CASSSGTSGYEQYF. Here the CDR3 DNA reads TGTGCCAGCAGCTCCGGGACTAGCGGGTACGAGCAGTACTTC.